Sequencing of this T cell receptor (beta chain) was carried out in a study of CD8 T cells in Susac syndrome. This CDR3 has 13 amino acids. Germline trimming cut 5 bases from V and 7 bases from J; bases unmatched to any gene: 4. Per the germline V gene, CDR1 is LNHNV and CDR2 is YYDKDF (reference sequence). The diagnostic criteria for definite or probable disease, as recently defined, were met by the patients with Susac syndrome. CD8+ and CD4+ T cells were negatively isolated; TEMRA cells were FACS-enriched. Random hexamers were used to reverse transcribe an amount of roughly 0.45 to 1 ug RNA. An immunoSEQ multiplex PCR generated amplified TCR beta CDR3 products spanning 54 Vbeta and 13 Jbeta. One entry per CDR3 protein, called by TCRdb with MiXCR from the immunoSEQ multiplex PCR reads. This repertoire shows 180,000 or so distinct CDR3 sequences, roughly 94% found once; its top ten account for approximately 0.099%.

This clonotype was sampled from a human donor with Susac syndrome. This sequence joins TRBV15 and TRBJ1-2, with 10 nucleotides matching TRBD1. Sequencing used CD4+ T cells from PBMCs. The CDR3 DNA reads as TGTGCCACCAGCTCTTGGGACAGGGGTGGCTACACCTTC. This encodes CATSSWDRGGYTF.